These 8 T cell receptor beta chains came from one sample sequenced in a study of human T cells and chemical hapten exposure. TCRdb re-derived calls from the RACE reads in MiXCR, one entry per CDR3 protein. Seen here are about 71,000 distinct CDR3 sequences, 9.8% observed once, and the top ten hold 2.5% to 4%. Time point described: patch test 1, 2 weeks after DPC sensitization. Sample treatment: therapeutic diphenylcyclopropenone sensitization with weekly scalp DPC. This material consisted of whole blood, taken in connection with sensitization to the hapten diphenylcyclopropenone (DPC). The receptors here all came from a woman aged 40 to 50 with alopecia areata. Some clones in this sample may be carry-over from other donors' samples.

This clonotype was recorded many times. This rearrangement joins TRBV11-2 to TRBJ2-3; 9 nucleotides line up with TRBD1. After removal of 5 bases from V and 6 bases from J, the junction contained 12 bases not matched to a gene. The CDR3 runs 16 residues. Germline V gene sequence: CDR1 SGHAT, CDR2 FQNNGV. This chain's CDR3 is CASSGTGTGSWDTQYF. The CDR3 DNA sequence: TGTGCCAGCAGCGGAACCGGGACAGGGTCATGGGATACGCAGTATTTT. The full variable domain, completed using reference TRBV11-2 and TRBJ2-3, is EAGVAQSPRYKIIEKRQSVAFWCNPISGHATLYWYQQILGQGPKLLIQFQNNGVVDDSQLPKDRFSAERLKGVDSTLKIQPAKLEDSAVYLCASSGTGTGSWDTQYFGPGTRLTVL.

This clonotype was detected many times. The chain couples TRBV7-9 to TRBJ1-2, with D unclear. The ends were cut back, 1 base at V and 7 bases at J, with 13 bases in the middle. Germline CDR1 SEHNR, CDR2 FQNEAQ (reference sequence). The CDR3 consists of 14 residues. CDR3 residues: CASSLDGSLVGYTF. CDR3 DNA sequence: TGTGCCAGCAGCTTAGACGGCAGTTTGGTTGGCTACACCTTC.

V usage is TRBV7-8 and J usage is TRBJ2-1; D is perhaps TRBD1 (7 bases). Germline values: CDR1 SGHVS, CDR2 FQNEAQ. V lost 2 bases, J lost 8 bases, and 13 bases lay in between. CDR3 length: 14 amino acids. The CDR3 protein is CASSLSRRGDEQFF. In DNA, the CDR3 is TGTGCCAGCAGCTTATCGCGCAGGGGGGATGAGCAGTTCTTC. Drawing the rest from reference TRBV7-8 and TRBJ2-1, the complete variable domain is GAGVSQSPRYKVAKRGQDVALRCDPISGHVSLFWYQQALGQGPEFLTYFQNEAQLDKSGLPSDRFFAERPEGSVSTLKIQRTQQEDSAVYLCASSLSRRGDEQFFGPGTRLTVL.

The chain employs TRBV4-2 and TRBJ2-2, with 7 bases lining up with TRBD1. Germline V lookup: CDR1 LGHNA, CDR2 YNFKEQ. There are 15 residues in the CDR3. After removal of 4 bases from V and 5 bases from J, the junction contained 7 bases not matched to a gene. The CDR3 bases are TGTGCCAGCAGCCGAGACAGGGTGGGGACCGGGGAGCTGTTTTTT. Protein sequence: CASSRDRVGTGELFF.

In this sample, this clonotype turned up a few times. CDR3 sequence (DNA): TGCGCCAGCAGCCAAGAAGCTTCGGGAACGGGGCCCCAGCATTTT. This translates into CASSQEASGTGPQHF. The chain uses TRBV4-3 and TRBJ1-5, with no clear D. The V gene lost 0 bases and the J gene lost 9 bases, with 15 bases spanning the gap. The CDR3 has 15 amino acids. Germline CDR1 LGHNA, CDR2 YSLEER.

This clonotype was observed at least ten times. The chain links TRBV9 to TRBJ2-5, with no clear D. The CDR3 has 12 amino acids. Trimming took off 4 bases at V and 10 bases at J, with 14 bases between the two ends. Germline V lookup: CDR1 SGDLS, CDR2 YYNGEE. This CDR3 reads CASSSRGEVQYF. CDR3 DNA: TGTGCCAGCAGCTCCCGTGGTGAGGTCCAGTACTTC.

The V call is TRBV10-3, the J call TRBJ2-1; 7 bases fit TRBD2. CDR3 length equals 11 residues. Losses at the gene ends were 5 bases for V and 9 bases for J; bases not matched to a gene: 1. CDR1 and CDR2 (germline): ENHRY, SYGVKD. The chain's CDR3 is CAISSGAEQFF. CDR3 in DNA: TGTGCCATCAGTAGCGGGGCTGAGCAGTTCTTC.

In its sample, this clonotype was seen many times. V and J are TRBV12-3 or TRBV12-4 and TRBJ1-6; no clear D gene. This CDR3 contains 15 residues. Trimming removed 1 base from V and 0 bases from J, with 4 bases in between. The CDR3 DNA reads as TGTGCCAGCAGTTTAGGGGGCTCCTATAATTCACCCCTCCACTTT. It yields the protein CASSLGGSYNSPLHF.